These T cell receptor beta chains were read from a single sample in a study of T cells after posttransplantation cyclophosphamide. Method: immunoSEQ multiplex PCR; TCRdb's copy keeps in-frame clones and lacks some. The sample contains about 6,900 clones, approximately 82% of which appear only once. The specimen comprised CD8+ T cells sorted from PBMCs, sampled approximately 1,300 days after allogeneic stem cell transplant with posttransplant cyclophosphamide. These receptors all stem from a female patient aged 50 to 65 who received an allogeneic stem cell transplant from a related donor, was CMV-positive, and had no GVHD. Part of the T cells may come from the graft donor. CDR3s include the opening cysteine and the closing phenylalanine or tryptophan. The D gene is left open where the match is weak. The size of a clone is reported for some rows only, either as once, few or many, or as a class for expanded clones.

TRBV13	NA	TRBD2	TRBJ2-5	CASSVGTSETQYF	TGTGCCAGCAGCGTCGGGACTAGCGAGACCCAGTACTTC
TRBV29-1	NA	TRBD2	TRBJ2-7	CSVETSEDYEQYF	TGCAGCGTTGAGACTAGCGAAGACTACGAGCAGTACTTC
TRBV6-4	NA	TRBD1	TRBJ2-2	CASSERTGATGELFF	TGTGCCAGCAGTGAAAGGACAGGAGCCACCGGGGAGCTGTTTTTT
TRBV11-2	NA	NA	TRBJ2-7	CASSLGGALYEQYF	TGTGCCAGCAGCTTAGGAGGCGCCCTCTACGAGCAGTACTTC
TRBV9	NA	TRBD2	TRBJ2-1	CASSGRKREAGNEQFF	TGTGCCAGCAGCGGGAGAAAGCGGGAGGCGGGGAATGAGCAGTTCTTC
TRBV13	NA	NA	TRBJ2-3	CASSNRGGAPSTQYF	TGTGCCAGCAGCAACCGCGGCGGGGCGCCAAGTACGCAGTATTTT
TRBV10-3	NA	NA	TRBJ2-1	CAIKDLESYNEQFF	TGTGCCATCAAAGATCTGGAGTCCTACAATGAGCAGTTCTTC
TRBV4-1	NA	TRBD1	TRBJ2-7	CASSQNRDRVHEQYF	TGCGCCAGCAGCCAAAACCGGGACAGGGTCCACGAGCAGTACTTC
TRBV9	NA	NA	TRBJ2-5	CASSVAGGSGPRETQYF	TGTGCCAGCAGCGTAGCTGGGGGGTCTGGACCCAGGGAGACCCAGTACTTC
TRBV6-5	NA	NA	TRBJ2-7	CASSYSAGQPDEQYF	TGTGCCAGCAGTTACTCGGCGGGGCAACCGGACGAGCAGTACTTC
TRBV27	NA	TRBD2	TRBJ2-7	CASSKSSGPNEQYF	TGTGCCAGCAGTAAATCTAGCGGGCCAAACGAGCAGTACTTC
TRBV7-6	NA	NA	TRBJ1-1	CASSLRRGWTEAFF	TGTGCCAGCAGCTTAAGGAGGGGATGGACTGAAGCTTTCTTT
TRBV6-5	NA	TRBD1	TRBJ1-2	CASSPNRGYGYTF	TGTGCCAGCAGTCCAAACAGGGGCTATGGCTACACCTTC
TRBV7-2	NA	NA	TRBJ2-1	CASSPVWSDEQFF	TGTGCCAGCAGCCCCGTTTGGAGCGATGAGCAGTTCTTC
TRBV5-1	once	NA	TRBJ1-2	CASSRGNGYTF	TGCGCCAGCAGTCGGGGAAATGGCTACACCTTC
TRBV9	NA	NA	TRBJ2-7	CASSVHWSRGHEQYF	TGTGCCAGCAGCGTACACTGGTCAAGAGGTCACGAGCAGTACTTC
TRBV19	NA	NA	TRBJ2-1	CASSRVPGREQFF	TGTGCCAGTAGTAGGGTGCCAGGTCGTGAGCAGTTCTTC
TRBV6-6	few	TRBD1	TRBJ2-7	CASSAGQGSYEQYF	TGTGCCAGCAGTGCGGGACAGGGATCCTACGAGCAGTACTTC
TRBV28	NA	TRBD2	TRBJ2-7	CASRPGLAGHPYEQYF	TGTGCCAGCAGACCGGGACTAGCGGGGCATCCCTACGAGCAGTACTTC
TRBV21-1	NA	NA	TRBJ2-4	CATRGCVGQFRKIAKNIQYF	TGTGCCACCCGCGGCTGTGTGGGACAGTTTAGGAAGATAGCCAAAAACATTCAGTACTTC
TRBV4-1	NA	NA	TRBJ2-1	CASSPSDEQFF	TGCGCCAGCAGCCCATCGGATGAGCAGTTCTTC
TRBV6-1	NA	NA	TRBJ1-2	CASREAGIGYTF	TGTGCCAGCAGGGAGGCGGGAATCGGCTACACCTTC
TRBV4-1	NA	NA	TRBJ2-7	CASSQGVHEQYF	TGCGCCAGCAGCCAAGGAGTCCACGAGCAGTACTTC
TRBV6-1	once	NA	TRBJ1-5	CASSGISEANQPQHF	TGTGCCAGCAGTGGCATCTCGGAGGCGAATCAGCCCCAGCATTTT
TRBV7-9	once	NA	TRBJ2-3	CASSPYRDTDTQYF	TGTGCCAGCAGCCCATACCGGGACACAGATACGCAGTATTTT
TRBV9	once	TRBD2	TRBJ2-2	CASSFRLAGDLANTGELFF	TGTGCCAGCAGCTTCCGACTAGCGGGTGACCTCGCGAACACCGGGGAGCTGTTTTTT
TRBV30	once	NA	TRBJ2-7	CAWSDRSSYEQYF	TGTGCCTGGAGTGACCGGAGCTCCTACGAGCAGTACTTC
TRBV30	NA	NA	TRBJ2-1	CAWSLNNEQFF	TGTGCCTGGAGCTTAAACAATGAGCAGTTCTTC
TRBV14	NA	NA	TRBJ2-5	CASSQWARETQYF	TGTGCCAGCAGCCAATGGGCTCGGGAGACCCAGTACTTC
TRBV6-6	NA	NA	TRBJ2-5	CASSYFQQETQYF	TGTGCCAGCAGTTACTTTCAACAAGAGACCCAGTACTTC
TRBV28	NA	TRBD1	TRBJ2-7	CASSAGTGGIYEQYF	TGTGCCAGCAGCGCCGGGACAGGGGGTATTTACGAGCAGTACTTC
TRBV5-5	NA	NA	TRBJ1-1	CASSLDTNTEAFF	TGTGCCAGCAGCTTGGACACGAACACTGAAGCTTTCTTT
TRBV7-3	NA	TRBD1	TRBJ2-7	CASRLGDNRGEQYF	TGTGCCAGCAGACTGGGGGACAACAGGGGCGAGCAGTACTTC
TRBV15	NA	NA	TRBJ2-3	CATSRAGPTPTDTQYF	TGTGCCACCAGCAGAGCGGGTCCCACCCCCACAGATACGCAGTATTTT
TRBV7-9	NA	TRBD2	TRBJ2-2	CASSWTGLAGGLHTGELFF	TGTGCCAGCAGCTGGACGGGACTAGCGGGAGGGCTTCACACCGGGGAGCTGTTTTTT
TRBV5-8	NA	NA	TRBJ2-1	CASSRWTNGFHEQFF	TGTGCCAGCAGCCGTTGGACAAATGGGTTCCATGAGCAGTTCTTC
TRBV9	NA	NA	TRBJ2-1	CASSVAGSTNEQFF	TGTGCCAGCAGCGTAGCCGGTAGCACCAATGAGCAGTTCTTC
TRBV28	medium-sized	NA	TRBJ2-7	CASSTGIGNYEQYF	TGTGCCAGCAGCACGGGGATAGGGAACTACGAGCAGTACTTC
TRBV13	NA	TRBD2	TRBJ2-2	CASSLSPTSGYSESSNTGELFF	TGTGCCAGCAGCTTAAGCCCGACTAGCGGGTACTCTGAGTCATCGAACACCGGGGAGCTGTTTTTT
TRBV5-1	NA	TRBD1	TRBJ2-7	CASSVGQYYEQYF	TGCGCCAGCAGCGTGGGACAGTACTACGAGCAGTACTTC
TRBV9	NA	TRBD1	TRBJ2-7	CASSGGTGSHEQYF	TGTGCCAGCAGCGGAGGGACAGGGTCTCACGAGCAGTACTTC
TRBV5-1	NA	TRBD2	TRBJ2-5	CASSLVSLAGSSAETQYF	TGCGCCAGCAGCTTGGTCTCCCTAGCGGGAAGCTCTGCTGAGACCCAGTACTTC
TRBV10-3	NA	TRBD1	TRBJ1-1	CAISLTGETNTEAFF	TGTGCCATCAGTCTGACAGGGGAGACGAACACTGAAGCTTTCTTT
TRBV2	NA	NA	TRBJ1-4	CASSEGGSRGREKLFF	TGTGCCAGCAGTGAAGGCGGGAGCAGGGGTCGGGAAAAACTGTTTTTT
TRBV6-5	NA	NA	TRBJ2-7	CASSIALGSSYEQYF	TGTGCCAGCAGTATTGCCCTGGGCAGCTCCTACGAGCAGTACTTC
TRBV6-5	NA	NA	TRBJ1-5	CASSYSEGIQPQHF	TGTGCCAGCAGTTACTCGGAGGGAATTCAGCCCCAGCATTTT
TRBV7-6	NA	TRBD1	TRBJ2-7	CASSSGPGQGVSEQYF	TGTGCCAGCAGCTCAGGACCGGGACAGGGGGTTTCCGAGCAGTACTTC
TRBV6-5	NA	NA	TRBJ2-7	CASSYSPIGGVGEQYF	TGTGCCAGCAGTTACTCACCAATCGGAGGGGTGGGCGAGCAGTACTTC
TRBV28	NA	NA	TRBJ2-5	CASSRPGQRETQYF	TGTGCCAGCAGTCGACCGGGACAAAGGGAGACCCAGTACTTC
TRBV9	NA	NA	TRBJ2-3	CASSGRVSTDTQYF	TGTGCCAGCAGCGGCAGGGTGAGCACAGATACGCAGTATTTT
TRBV10-3	NA	NA	TRBJ1-1	CATIQDMNTEAFF	TGTGCCACCATACAAGACATGAACACTGAAGCTTTCTTT
TRBV27	NA	TRBD1	TRBJ2-1	CASSLSPTGRSYNEQFF	TGTGCCAGCAGTTTATCCCCGACAGGGCGTTCCTACAATGAGCAGTTCTTC
TRBV13	NA	TRBD2	TRBJ2-1	CASRQEAGGLYNEQFF	TGTGCCAGCAGGCAGGAAGCGGGAGGCTTATACAATGAGCAGTTCTTC
TRBV7-8	NA	NA	TRBJ1-5	CASSGGTYSNQPQHF	TGTGCCAGCAGCGGCGGGACGTATAGCAATCAGCCCCAGCATTTT
TRBV4-2	NA	NA	TRBJ1-6	CASSQDLITGSRGGYNSPLHF	TGTGCCAGCAGCCAAGATTTAATAACTGGCTCCAGGGGCGGCTATAATTCACCCCTCCACTTT
TRBV27	NA	NA	TRBJ2-3	CASSSPREVGTDTQYF	TGTGCCAGCAGTTCCCCGAGGGAGGTCGGCACAGATACGCAGTATTTT
TRBV27	once	NA	TRBJ2-5	CASSPFLGEGLQETQYF	TGTGCCAGCAGTCCCTTTTTAGGGGAAGGCCTCCAAGAGACCCAGTACTTC
TRBV27	NA	NA	TRBJ2-3	CASTNTDTQYF	TGTGCCAGCACCAACACAGATACGCAGTATTTT
TRBV27	NA	NA	TRBJ2-2	CASSLGADELFF	TGTGCCAGCAGTTTGGGGGCAGACGAGCTGTTTTTT
TRBV28	few	TRBD2	TRBJ2-7	CASSLTSGRQYEQYF	TGTGCCAGCAGTTTGACTAGCGGGAGACAGTACGAGCAGTACTTC